Listed below are T cell receptor beta chains from one sample, sequenced in a study of response to subunit inactivated influenza vaccine. Each CDR3 protein gets one entry after TCRdb re-called the RT-PCR reads with MiXCR. The table lists around 760,000 distinct CDR3 sequences, over 11% of them singletons. Sequencing was performed on PBMCs from blood, taken 14 to 15 days before vaccination. The origin of the receptors is a man aged 45-65 years who received an inactivated influenza vaccine. Both conserved end residues are part of each CDR3. Fields, in order: CDR3 protein, CDR3 DNA, V gene, clone size, D gene, J gene. D genes are given only for firm matches. Size values are once, few and many counts, or a class for expanded clones, and some rows have none.

CDR3aa: CATGWGTENTGELFF; CDR3nt: TGTGCCACCGGATGGGGGACCGAGAACACCGGGGAGCTGTTTTTT; v_gene: TRBV24-1; abundance: many; d_gene: -; j_gene: TRBJ2-2
CDR3aa: CASSQASVGGEQFF; CDR3nt: TGTGCCAGCAGCCAAGCATCGGTAGGCGGTGAGCAGTTCTTC; v_gene: TRBV4-2; abundance: -; d_gene: -; j_gene: TRBJ2-1
CDR3aa: CSASAGSNQPQHF; CDR3nt: TGCAGTGCTTCCGCGGGGAGCAATCAGCCCCAGCATTTT; v_gene: TRBV20-1; abundance: many; d_gene: -; j_gene: TRBJ1-5
CDR3aa: CASSLATGIHEQYF; CDR3nt: TGCGCCAGCAGCTTGGCTACAGGGATCCACGAGCAGTACTTC; v_gene: TRBV5-1; abundance: few; d_gene: -; j_gene: TRBJ2-7
CDR3aa: CASSYSGPYGQLFF; CDR3nt: TGTGCCAGCAGTTACTCCGGCCCCTACGGGCAGCTGTTTTTT; v_gene: TRBV6-5; abundance: -; d_gene: -; j_gene: TRBJ2-2
CDR3aa: CALSRDRYNEQFF; CDR3nt: TGTGCCTTGTCCCGGGACAGATACAATGAGCAGTTCTTC; v_gene: TRBV5-4; abundance: -; d_gene: TRBD1; j_gene: TRBJ2-1
CDR3aa: CASSSFLQETQYF; CDR3nt: TGTGCCAGCAGTTCGTTTTTGCAAGAGACCCAGTACTTC; v_gene: TRBV12-3/TRBV12-4; abundance: many; d_gene: -; j_gene: TRBJ2-5
CDR3aa: CASSPRPVTDTQYF; CDR3nt: TGTGCCAGCAGTCCTCGGCCGGTCACAGATACGCAGTATTTT; v_gene: TRBV27; abundance: -; d_gene: -; j_gene: TRBJ2-3
CDR3aa: CASRVSSYEQYF; CDR3nt: TGTGCCAGCAGGGTGAGCTCCTACGAGCAGTACTTC; v_gene: TRBV2; abundance: many; d_gene: -; j_gene: TRBJ2-7
CDR3aa: CASSEIPRSSYEQYF; CDR3nt: TGTGCCAGCAGTGAAATTCCCAGGAGCTCCTACGAGCAGTACTTC; v_gene: TRBV28; abundance: -; d_gene: -; j_gene: TRBJ2-7
CDR3aa: CATSRDPGGNQPQHF; CDR3nt: TGTGCCACCAGCAGAGATCCGGGGGGCAATCAGCCCCAGCATTTT; v_gene: TRBV15; abundance: many; d_gene: -; j_gene: TRBJ1-5
CDR3aa: CSAKHGAAQDTQYF; CDR3nt: TGCAGTGCTAAACATGGGGCGGCGCAGGATACGCAGTATTTT; v_gene: TRBV20-1; abundance: few; d_gene: -; j_gene: TRBJ2-3
CDR3aa: CSVEEIPGATQYF; CDR3nt: TGCAGCGTTGAAGAAATCCCGGGTGCGACCCAGTACTTC; v_gene: TRBV29-1; abundance: few; d_gene: -; j_gene: TRBJ2-5
CDR3aa: CASSQDTPQGLGYGYTF; CDR3nt: TGTGCCAGCAGCCAAGATACCCCCCAGGGGCTGGGCTATGGCTACACCTTC; v_gene: TRBV3-1; abundance: few; d_gene: -; j_gene: TRBJ1-2
CDR3aa: CGTGTTNEQFF; CDR3nt: TGCGGCACCGGGACTACCAATGAGCAGTTCTTC; v_gene: TRBV20-1; abundance: few; d_gene: TRBD2; j_gene: TRBJ2-1
CDR3aa: CASSQGYETQYF; CDR3nt: TGTGCCAGCAGCCAAGGTTACGAGACCCAGTACTTC; v_gene: TRBV3-1; abundance: -; d_gene: -; j_gene: TRBJ2-5
CDR3aa: CAWRETAGAEAFF; CDR3nt: TGTGCCTGGAGGGAGACGGCGGGGGCTGAAGCTTTCTTT; v_gene: TRBV30; abundance: -; d_gene: -; j_gene: TRBJ1-1
CDR3aa: CASRGRVRGTEAFF; CDR3nt: TGTGCCAGCAGAGGACGGGTCCGGGGCACTGAAGCTTTCTTT; v_gene: TRBV7-9; abundance: few; d_gene: -; j_gene: TRBJ1-1
CDR3aa: CASSRFGQSTDTQYF; CDR3nt: TGTGCCAGCAGCAGATTCGGACAAAGCACAGATACGCAGTATTTT; v_gene: TRBV4-2; abundance: -; d_gene: -; j_gene: TRBJ2-3
CDR3aa: CASSALGTDTQYF; CDR3nt: TGTGCCAGCAGCGCGCTGGGCACAGATACGCAGTATTTT; v_gene: TRBV14; abundance: few; d_gene: -; j_gene: TRBJ2-3
CDR3aa: CASSYGAGEQYF; CDR3nt: TGTGCCAGCAGTTACGGAGCGGGGGAGCAGTACTTC; v_gene: TRBV6-2/TRBV6-3; abundance: many; d_gene: TRBD2; j_gene: TRBJ2-7
CDR3aa: CASKPLGSYNSPLHF; CDR3nt: TGCGCCAGCAAACCCCTGGGTTCCTATAATTCACCCCTCCACTTT; v_gene: TRBV5-1; abundance: -; d_gene: -; j_gene: TRBJ1-6
CDR3aa: CASSLASGGRRDTQYF; CDR3nt: TGTGCCAGCAGCTTAGCGTCGGGGGGCCGGCGGGATACGCAGTATTTT; v_gene: TRBV7-2; abundance: -; d_gene: -; j_gene: TRBJ2-3
CDR3aa: CASSQGPAGGNEQFF; CDR3nt: TGCGCCAGCAGCCAAGGTCCGGCGGGGGGCAATGAGCAGTTCTTC; v_gene: TRBV4-3; abundance: many; d_gene: TRBD2; j_gene: TRBJ2-1
CDR3aa: CAISGDYNLETQYF; CDR3nt: TGTGCCATCAGTGGCGACTACAATCTAGAGACCCAGTACTTC; v_gene: TRBV10-3; abundance: -; d_gene: -; j_gene: TRBJ2-5
CDR3aa: CASSYSAGYNSPLHF; CDR3nt: TGTGCCAGCAGTTACTCCGCCGGATATAATTCACCCCTCCACTTT; v_gene: TRBV6-5; abundance: few; d_gene: -; j_gene: TRBJ1-6
CDR3aa: CSASLLAGAAADTQYF; CDR3nt: TGCAGTGCTAGCCTTCTAGCGGGAGCTGCCGCAGATACGCAGTATTTT; v_gene: TRBV20-1; abundance: many; d_gene: TRBD2; j_gene: TRBJ2-3
CDR3aa: CASSDGQARPDTQYF; CDR3nt: TGTGCCAGCAGCGACGGACAGGCCCGCCCCGATACGCAGTATTTT; v_gene: TRBV7-2; abundance: many; d_gene: TRBD1; j_gene: TRBJ2-3
CDR3aa: CASSQDGQGGGYTF; CDR3nt: TGCGCCAGCAGCCAAGACGGCCAGGGAGGTGGCTACACCTTC; v_gene: TRBV4-3; abundance: -; d_gene: -; j_gene: TRBJ1-2
CDR3aa: CASRNPGGLYEQYF; CDR3nt: TGTGCCAGCAGGAACCCAGGGGGCTTATACGAGCAGTACTTC; v_gene: TRBV6-1; abundance: -; d_gene: TRBD1; j_gene: TRBJ2-7
CDR3aa: CATGDLGYQETQYF; CDR3nt: TGTGCCACCGGAGATCTGGGGTACCAAGAGACCCAGTACTTC; v_gene: TRBV24-1; abundance: -; d_gene: -; j_gene: TRBJ2-5
CDR3aa: CATSTKGINYGYTF; CDR3nt: TGTGCCACCAGCACCAAGGGGATTAACTATGGCTACACCTTC; v_gene: TRBV15; abundance: -; d_gene: -; j_gene: TRBJ1-2
CDR3aa: CSALDRGEQFF; CDR3nt: TGCAGTGCTCTTGACAGGGGCGAGCAGTTCTTC; v_gene: TRBV20-1; abundance: few; d_gene: TRBD1; j_gene: TRBJ2-1
CDR3aa: CASRKPIPNTEAFF; CDR3nt: TGTGCCAGCAGAAAACCTATACCGAACACTGAAGCTTTCTTT; v_gene: TRBV7-2; abundance: -; d_gene: -; j_gene: TRBJ1-1
CDR3aa: CASSSASGRTDTQYF; CDR3nt: TGTGCCAGCAGCTCGGCTAGCGGGAGAACAGATACGCAGTATTTT; v_gene: TRBV7-9; abundance: few; d_gene: TRBD2; j_gene: TRBJ2-3
CDR3aa: CAIRLEGGSYEQYF; CDR3nt: TGTGCCATCCGACTTGAGGGGGGATCCTACGAGCAGTACTTC; v_gene: TRBV12-3/TRBV12-4; abundance: -; d_gene: -; j_gene: TRBJ2-7
CDR3aa: CAWCIISDSPLHF; CDR3nt: TGTGCCTGGTGTATTATCTCGGATTCACCCCTCCACTTT; v_gene: TRBV30; abundance: few; d_gene: -; j_gene: TRBJ1-6
CDR3aa: CASRHRVLGDTQYF; CDR3nt: TGTGCCAGCAGGCATAGGGTTCTAGGAGATACGCAGTATTTT; v_gene: TRBV7-2; abundance: many; d_gene: -; j_gene: TRBJ2-3
CDR3aa: CASSSSGVETQYF; CDR3nt: TGTGCCAGCAGCTCTTCTGGAGTAGAGACCCAGTACTTC; v_gene: TRBV7-9; abundance: many; d_gene: -; j_gene: TRBJ2-5
CDR3aa: CSARDRQGAQETQYF; CDR3nt: TGCAGTGCTAGAGATCGTCAGGGGGCCCAAGAGACCCAGTACTTC; v_gene: TRBV20-1; abundance: few; d_gene: TRBD1; j_gene: TRBJ2-5
CDR3aa: CASSWSSQATGELFF; CDR3nt: TGTGCCAGCAGTTGGTCCAGTCAGGCGACCGGGGAGCTGTTTTTT; v_gene: TRBV6-5; abundance: -; d_gene: -; j_gene: TRBJ2-2
CDR3aa: CSARSRTLRGPQHF; CDR3nt: TGCAGTGCTAGATCCCGAACGCTCCGAGGGCCCCAGCATTTT; v_gene: TRBV20-1; abundance: -; d_gene: -; j_gene: TRBJ1-5
CDR3aa: CASSPFSGNEQYF; CDR3nt: TGTGCCAGCTCACCATTTTCGGGTAACGAGCAGTACTTC; v_gene: TRBV18; abundance: -; d_gene: -; j_gene: TRBJ2-7
CDR3aa: CASRLEGAYNEQFF; CDR3nt: TGTGCCAGCCGCTTGGAAGGGGCCTACAATGAGCAGTTCTTC; v_gene: TRBV19; abundance: few; d_gene: -; j_gene: TRBJ2-1
CDR3aa: CASTLAVSSYNEQFF; CDR3nt: TGCGCCAGCACTCTAGCGGTTAGCTCCTACAATGAGCAGTTCTTC; v_gene: TRBV5-1; abundance: few; d_gene: TRBD2; j_gene: TRBJ2-1
CDR3aa: CASSQTPGELFF; CDR3nt: TGTGCCAGCAGCCAAACCCCCGGGGAGCTGTTTTTT; v_gene: TRBV3-1; abundance: -; d_gene: -; j_gene: TRBJ2-2
CDR3aa: CASSPYSGNYEQYF; CDR3nt: TGCGCCAGCAGCCCTTACTCAGGGAACTACGAGCAGTACTTC; v_gene: TRBV4-1; abundance: few; d_gene: -; j_gene: TRBJ2-7
CDR3aa: CASSQGQGGQPQHF; CDR3nt: TGCGCCAGCAGCCAAGGGCAGGGGGGTCAGCCCCAGCATTTT; v_gene: TRBV4-1; abundance: many; d_gene: TRBD1; j_gene: TRBJ1-5
CDR3aa: CASSYSQTEINTEAFF; CDR3nt: TGTGCCAGCAGTTACTCTCAAACAGAGATTAACACTGAAGCTTTCTTT; v_gene: TRBV6-2/TRBV6-3; abundance: many; d_gene: -; j_gene: TRBJ1-1
CDR3aa: CASSPRDRIQETQYF; CDR3nt: TGTGCCAGTAGTCCCCGGGACAGGATCCAAGAGACCCAGTACTTC; v_gene: TRBV19; abundance: many; d_gene: TRBD1; j_gene: TRBJ2-5
CDR3aa: CAWSSNARRGIQYF; CDR3nt: TGTGCCTGGAGTTCCAACGCCCGGAGGGGCATTCAGTACTTC; v_gene: TRBV30; abundance: few; d_gene: -; j_gene: TRBJ2-4
CDR3aa: CATSRGPDAMEKLFF; CDR3nt: TGTGCCACCAGCAGAGGTCCGGACGCCATGGAAAAACTGTTTTTT; v_gene: TRBV15; abundance: -; d_gene: -; j_gene: TRBJ1-4
CDR3aa: CASRPSYGQGSTDTQYF; CDR3nt: TGTGCCAGCAGACCTTCATACGGACAGGGAAGCACAGATACGCAGTATTTT; v_gene: TRBV28; abundance: once; d_gene: TRBD1; j_gene: TRBJ2-3
CDR3aa: CSAKNDRVSSYNSPLHF; CDR3nt: TGCAGTGCCAAAAATGACAGGGTTAGCTCCTATAATTCACCCCTCCACTTT; v_gene: TRBV20-1; abundance: -; d_gene: TRBD1; j_gene: TRBJ1-6